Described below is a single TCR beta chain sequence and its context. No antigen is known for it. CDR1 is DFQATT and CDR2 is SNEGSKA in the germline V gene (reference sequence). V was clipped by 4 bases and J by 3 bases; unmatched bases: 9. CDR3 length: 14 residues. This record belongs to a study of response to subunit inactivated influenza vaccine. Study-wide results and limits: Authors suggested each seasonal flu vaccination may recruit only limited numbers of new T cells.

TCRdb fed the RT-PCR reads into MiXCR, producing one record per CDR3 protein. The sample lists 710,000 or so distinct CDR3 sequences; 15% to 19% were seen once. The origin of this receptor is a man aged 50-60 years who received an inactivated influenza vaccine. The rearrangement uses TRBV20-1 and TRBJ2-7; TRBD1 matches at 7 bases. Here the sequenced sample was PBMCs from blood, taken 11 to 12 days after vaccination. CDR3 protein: CSANSGTEYYEQYF. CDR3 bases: TGCAGTGCTAACTCCGGGACAGAATACTACGAGCAGTACTTC.